Below are 21 T cell receptor beta chains sequenced from a single sample in a study of blood T cell repertoires in COVID-19. Clones were sequenced by immunoSEQ multiplex PCR, and TCRdb holds only the in-frame ones, with some missing. The data contain over 55,000 clones, about 75% of them singletons. The sequencing input was peripheral blood. The receptors were gathered from a human donor in a cohort sampled during active COVID-19.

The rearrangement joins TRBV5-5 to TRBJ2-3; 12 bases are a match to TRBD1. The J segment lost 2 bases and the V segment lost 4 bases, leaving 5 bases of the junction unmatched. Germline V gives CDR1 SGHKS, CDR2 YYEKEE (reference sequence). CDR3 length: 16 amino acids. CDR3 DNA: TGTGCCAGCAGCCGCGGGACAGGGGGCCTCACAGATACGCAGTATTTT. This translates into CASSRGTGGLTDTQYF.

The chain uses TRBV5-5 and TRBJ1-1; no firm D call. CDR3 length: 14 amino acids. Deletions cut 4 bases from V and 0 bases from J, with 10 bases between. Per germline, CDR1 SGHKS and CDR2 YYEKEE (reference sequence). CDR3 DNA: TGTGCCAGCAGCCTAACTCTAGTGAACACTGAAGCTTTCTTT. Translating it yields CASSLTLVNTEAFF.

The gene calls are TRBV19 and TRBJ2-7, with D possibly TRBD1 on 6 matching bases. Between the trimmed V and J ends, which lost 3 bases and 6 bases, there was a span of 18 bases. The CDR3 runs to 15 residues. The germline CDR1 and CDR2 sequences are LNHDA and SQIVND (reference sequence). The CDR3: CASSISTGTAGEQYF. CDR3 in DNA: TGTGCCAGTAGTATTAGCACAGGGACGGCCGGCGAGCAGTACTTC. The whole variable domain, filled in from reference TRBV19 and TRBJ2-7, reads DGGITQSPKYLFRKEGQNVTLSCEQNLNHDAMYWYRQDPGQGLRLIYYSQIVNDFQKGDIAEGYSVSREKKESFPLTVTSAQKNPTAFYLCASSISTGTAGEQYFGPGTRLTVT.

With regard to this clone: One junction end disagrees with the germline gene, perhaps due to a read error. This same CDR3 is encoded by further DNA sequences in the sample. The CDR3 loop is CASSERGQGRAGEQYF. The CDR3 region has the DNA TGTGCCAGCAGTGAAAGAGGACAGGGGAGGGCAGGCGAGCAGTATTTC. This chain connects TRBV2 to TRBJ2-7; 9 bases fit TRBD1. CDR3 length: 16 amino acids. In germline, CDR1 is SNHLY, CDR2 FYNNEI.

The chain uses TRBV5-1 and TRBJ1-2; 9 bases are shared with TRBD1. This CDR3 has 15 residues. Germline V lookup: CDR1 SGHRS, CDR2 YFSETQ. J gave up 4 bases and V 4 bases, and 8 bases lay outside the gene matches. The CDR3 DNA sequence: TGCGCCAGCAGCCTTGACAGGGGGGAACTCTATGGCTACACCTTC. Translated: CASSLDRGELYGYTF.

This clone was observed a few times. V usage is TRBV7-8 and J usage is TRBJ2-7; 9 bases agree with TRBD1. Trimming at V came to 1 base and at J to 6 bases, leaving 7 bases not matched to a gene. CDR1 is SGHVS and CDR2 is FQNEAQ in the germline V gene. This CDR3 comprises 15 residues. The chain's CDR3 is CASSLGDRVGPEQYF. The CDR3 DNA is TGTGCCAGCAGCTTAGGGGACAGGGTGGGGCCCGAGCAGTACTTC.

Details on this clone: Compared with germline, one end of the junction differs, possibly owing to a read error. V is TRBV3-1 (or the pseudogene TRBV3-2) and J is TRBJ2-7, with a possible D match to TRBD2 (6 bases). This CDR3 comprises 12 residues. Germline CDR1 reads LGHDT; CDR2 reads YNNKEL (reference sequence). The CDR3 loop reads CASSQDSGFLLF. Written as DNA, the CDR3 is TGTGCCAGCAGCCAAGATAGCGGTTTCCTTCTTTTC.

V and J are TRBV29-1 and TRBJ1-1; D not resolved. The CDR3 has 11 amino acids. V was clipped by 4 bases and J by 4 bases, with 7 bases between them. CDR1 and CDR2 (germline): SQVTM, ANQGSEA. This chain's CDR3 is CSVAEGTEAFF. CDR3 nucleotides: TGCAGCGTTGCGGAGGGCACTGAAGCTTTCTTT.

The V gene is TRBV9, the J gene TRBJ1-3, with D uncertain. The germline V and J ends were trimmed by 1 base and 0 bases, with 5 bases remaining between them. Germline CDR1 is SGDLS and CDR2 is YYNGEE. CDR3 length: 14 amino acids. The CDR3 sequence is CASSVQDSGNTIYF. The CDR3 DNA reads TGTGCCAGCAGCGTACAGGACTCTGGAAACACCATATATTTT.

The CDR3 nucleotides are TGTGCCAGCAGGCCGGGACAGAGTAACTATGGCTACACCTTC. As protein: CASRPGQSNYGYTF. The V and J genes are TRBV6-1 and TRBJ1-2, with TRBD1 matching over 7 bases. CDR1 and CDR2 from the germline V gene are MNHNS and SASEGT. This CDR3 contains 14 residues. V lost 6 bases, J lost 1 base, and 5 bases stayed unmatched.

The gene calls are TRBV3-1 (or the pseudogene TRBV3-2) and TRBJ2-3, with 10 bases identical to TRBD1. V dropped 4 bases and J dropped 8; count of bases not matched to a gene: 9. The CDR3 extends over 15 amino acids. The V gene's germline CDR1 is LGHDT and CDR2 YNNKEL (reference sequence). The CDR3 DNA is TGTGCCAGCAGCCCGGGACAGGGGCGATTCAGTACGCAGTATTTT. Residues: CASSPGQGRFSTQYF.

In its sample, this clone was seen a few times. The chain couples TRBV7-9 to TRBJ1-4; D perhaps matches TRBD1 (6 bases). The V gene lost 5 bases and the J gene lost 8 bases, with 18 bases spanning the gap. The CDR3 sequence is 15 residues long. The germline V gene encodes CDR1 SEHNR and CDR2 FQNEAQ (reference sequence). DNA for the CDR3: TGTGCCAGCAGCGCTCTTGGGTCAGGGGCGGAAAAACTGTTTTTT. Residues: CASSALGSGAEKLFF.

This chain uses TRBV7-2 with TRBJ2-7, with a weak D call TRBD1 (7 bases). Germline V gene data show CDR1 as SGHTA and CDR2 as FQGNSA. CDR3 length: 16 residues. V shed 5 bases and J shed 0 bases, with 17 bases lying between them. The CDR3: CASSPGGRSLSYEQYF. The DNA for the CDR3 is TGTGCCAGCAGCCCAGGGGGGCGAAGCCTCTCCTACGAGCAGTACTTC. Together with reference TRBV7-2 and TRBJ2-7, the CDR3 gives the full variable domain: GAGVSQSPSNKVTEKGKDVELRCDPISGHTALYWYRQSLGQGLEFLIYFQGNSAPDKSGLPSDRFSAERTGGSVSTLTIQRTQQEDSAVYLCASSPGGRSLSYEQYFGPGTRLTVT.

This clone was detected once. This rearrangement joins TRBV19 to TRBJ2-7; D is perhaps TRBD1 (6 bases). The CDR3 has 15 residues. Germline V gene sequence: CDR1 LNHDA, CDR2 SQIVND (reference sequence). V shed 5 bases and J shed 2 bases, with 16 bases lying between them. In nucleotides, the CDR3 is TGTGCCAGTAGTTCCATCCACAGGGAACCCTACGAGCAGTACTTC. Translating it yields CASSSIHREPYEQYF.

The chain has TRBV6-5 and TRBJ2-1; the D gene is possibly TRBD2 (6 bases). V gave up 6 bases and J gave up 9 bases, with 12 bases separating them. Germline assignment: CDR1 MNHEY and CDR2 SVGAGI. The CDR3 length is 12 residues. CDR3 in DNA: TGTGCCAGCAGCTCATCTAGCGCTGAGCAGTTCTTC. Translated: CASSSSSAEQFF.

This clone showed up many times. The chain carries TRBV18 and TRBJ1-1; no firm D call. This CDR3 is 14 amino acids long. Trimming pared 3 bases from V and 4 bases from J, leaving 12 bases between. Germline CDR1 and CDR2: KGHSH and LQKENI. The CDR3 protein is CASSPFHLFTEAFF. The CDR3, as DNA: TGTGCCAGCTCACCTTTCCACCTATTCACTGAAGCTTTCTTT.

The CDR3 coding sequence is TGTGCCAGCAGCCGACCCCTAGCGGGGGTCCAAGAGACCCAGTACTTC. Protein product: CASSRPLAGVQETQYF. J is TRBJ2-5 and V is TRBV13; the match to TRBD2 covers 10 bases. The ends lost 5 bases at V and 1 base at J; junction bases unmatched: 7. Germline V gene data show CDR1 as PRHDT and CDR2 as FYEKMQ (reference sequence). The CDR3 has 16 amino acids.

This clone was recorded only once. The CDR3: CASSYSDRVDYEQYF. CDR3 sequence (DNA): TGTGCCAGCAGTTACTCCGACAGGGTTGACTACGAGCAGTACTTC. This chain links TRBV6-6 with TRBJ2-7; 7 bases line up with TRBD1. Trimming took 0 bases from V and 3 from J; bases not matched to a gene: 5. Germline-derived CDR1 and CDR2 are MNHNY and SVGAGI (reference sequence). CDR3 length equals 15 residues.

The chain couples TRBV5-6 to TRBJ2-1, with 7 bases matching TRBD1. With 7 bases clipped from V and 5 bases from J, the junction kept 6 bases outside the gene matches. This CDR3 contains 13 residues. Germline-derived CDR1 and CDR2 are SGHDT and YYEEEE. The CDR3 here is CASLTGVDNEQFF. The CDR3 DNA follows: TGTGCCAGCCTTACAGGGGTGGACAATGAGCAGTTCTTC.

The chain combines TRBV27 with TRBJ1-1, with D uncertain. Trimming shortened V by 5 bases and J by 1 base, and 11 bases separated the two germline ends. The V gene's germline CDR1 is MNHEY and CDR2 SMNVEV (reference sequence). CDR3 length: 14 residues. CDR3 sequence: CASSTPGWNTEAFF. The CDR3 DNA reads TGTGCCAGCAGTACCCCAGGTTGGAACACTGAAGCTTTCTTT.

The chain has TRBV30 and TRBJ2-2; TRBD1 or TRBD2 may be the D gene (7 bases each). From germline, CDR1 is GTSNPN and CDR2 SVGIG (reference sequence). Trimming shortened V by 5 bases and J by 4 bases, and 14 bases separated the two germline ends. This CDR3 has 14 residues. The CDR3 DNA follows: TGTGCCTGGGGGAGGGGGCCCCCCACCGGGGAGCTGTTTTTT. It translates to CAWGRGPPTGELFF.